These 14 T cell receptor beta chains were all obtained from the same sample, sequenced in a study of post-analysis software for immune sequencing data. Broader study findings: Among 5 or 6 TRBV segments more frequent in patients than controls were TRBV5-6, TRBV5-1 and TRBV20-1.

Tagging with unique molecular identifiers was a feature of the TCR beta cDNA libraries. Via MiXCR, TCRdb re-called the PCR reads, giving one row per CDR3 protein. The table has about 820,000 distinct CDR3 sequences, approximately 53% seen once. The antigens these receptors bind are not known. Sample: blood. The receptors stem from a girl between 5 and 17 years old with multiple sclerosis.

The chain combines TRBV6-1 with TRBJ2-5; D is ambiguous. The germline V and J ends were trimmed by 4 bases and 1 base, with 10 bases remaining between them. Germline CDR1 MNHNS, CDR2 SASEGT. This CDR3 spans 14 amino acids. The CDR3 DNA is TGTGCCAGCAGTGCCCAGGTACTCCAAGAGACCCAGTACTTC. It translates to CASSAQVLQETQYF.

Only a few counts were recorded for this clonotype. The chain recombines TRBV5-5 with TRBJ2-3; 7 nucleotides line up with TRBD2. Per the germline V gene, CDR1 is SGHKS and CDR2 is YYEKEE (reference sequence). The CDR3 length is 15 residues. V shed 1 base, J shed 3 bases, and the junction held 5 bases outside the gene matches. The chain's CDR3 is CASSLLAVGTDTQYF. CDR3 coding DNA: TGTGCCAGCAGCTTGCTAGCGGTGGGGACAGATACGCAGTATTTT.

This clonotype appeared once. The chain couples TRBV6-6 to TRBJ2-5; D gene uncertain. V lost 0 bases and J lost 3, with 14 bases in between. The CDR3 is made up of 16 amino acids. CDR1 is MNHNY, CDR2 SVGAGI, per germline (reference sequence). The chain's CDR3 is CASSYSNLMGKETQYF. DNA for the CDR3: TGTGCCAGCAGTTACTCGAATCTAATGGGCAAAGAGACCCAGTACTTC.

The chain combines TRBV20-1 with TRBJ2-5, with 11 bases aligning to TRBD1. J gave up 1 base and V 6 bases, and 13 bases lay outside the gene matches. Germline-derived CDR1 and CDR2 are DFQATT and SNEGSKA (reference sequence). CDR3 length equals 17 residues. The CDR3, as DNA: TGCAGTGCCGGAGGGGGAGGGACAGGGGGTTCCCAAGAGACCCAGTACTTC. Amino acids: CSAGGGGTGGSQETQYF.

CDR3 in DNA: TGCAGCGCTGGGGCTAACTATGGCTACACCTTC. Amino acid sequence: CSAGANYGYTF. The chain is built from TRBV29-1 and TRBJ1-2; D remains ambiguous. CDR1 and CDR2 (germline): SQVTM, ANQGSEA. The CDR3 spans 11 residues. Between the trimmed V and J ends, which lost 7 bases and 0 bases, there was a span of 6 bases.

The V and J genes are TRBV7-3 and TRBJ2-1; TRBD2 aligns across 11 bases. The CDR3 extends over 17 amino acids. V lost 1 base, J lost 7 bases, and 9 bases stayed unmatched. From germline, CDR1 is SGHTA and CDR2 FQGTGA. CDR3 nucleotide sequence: TGTGCCAGCAGCTTAAGGGTAGCGGGGGGGCTCGGGAATGAGCAGTTCTTC. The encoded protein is CASSLRVAGGLGNEQFF.

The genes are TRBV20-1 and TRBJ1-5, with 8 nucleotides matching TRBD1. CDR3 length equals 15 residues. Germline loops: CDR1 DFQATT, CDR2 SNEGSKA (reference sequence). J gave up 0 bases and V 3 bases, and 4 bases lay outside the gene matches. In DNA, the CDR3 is TGCAGTGCTAGGAGGACAGGGACTAGCAATCAGCCCCAGCATTTT. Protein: CSARRTGTSNQPQHF.

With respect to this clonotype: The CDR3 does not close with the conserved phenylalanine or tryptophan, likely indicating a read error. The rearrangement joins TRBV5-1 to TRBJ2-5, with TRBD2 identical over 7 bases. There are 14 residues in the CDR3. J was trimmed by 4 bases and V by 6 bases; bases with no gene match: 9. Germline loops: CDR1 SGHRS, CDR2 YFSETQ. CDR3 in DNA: TGCGCCAGCAACCTGGGGGAGGGAGCAGAGACCCAGTACTCC. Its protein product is CASNLGEGAETQYS.

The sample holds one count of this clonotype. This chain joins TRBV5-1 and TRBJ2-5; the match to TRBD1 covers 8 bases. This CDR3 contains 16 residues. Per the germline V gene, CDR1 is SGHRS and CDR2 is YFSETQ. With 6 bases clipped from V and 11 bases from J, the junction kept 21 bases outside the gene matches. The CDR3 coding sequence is TGCGCCAGCAAGGGTGGGGGGACAGGAAGTTTCAATGAGCAGTACTTC. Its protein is CASKGGGTGSFNEQYF. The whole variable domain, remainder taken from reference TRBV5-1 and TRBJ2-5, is KAGVTQTPRYLIKTRGQQVTLSCSPISGHRSVSWYQQTPGQGLQFLFEYFSETQRNKGNFPGRFSGRQFSNSRSEMNVSTLELGDSALYLCASKGGGTGSFNEQYFGPGTRLLVL.

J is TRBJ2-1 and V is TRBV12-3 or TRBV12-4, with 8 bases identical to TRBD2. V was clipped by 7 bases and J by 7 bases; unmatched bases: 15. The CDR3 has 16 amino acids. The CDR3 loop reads CASTTAGANPRNEQFF. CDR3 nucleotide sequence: TGTGCCAGCACCACAGCGGGAGCCAACCCTCGAAATGAGCAGTTCTTC.

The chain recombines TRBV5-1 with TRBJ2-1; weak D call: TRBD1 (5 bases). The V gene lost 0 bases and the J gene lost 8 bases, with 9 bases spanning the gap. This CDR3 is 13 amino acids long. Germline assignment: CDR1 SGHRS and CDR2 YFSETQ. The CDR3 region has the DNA TGCGCCAGCAGCTTGGGTAGGGGATATGAGCAGTTCTTC. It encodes CASSLGRGYEQFF.

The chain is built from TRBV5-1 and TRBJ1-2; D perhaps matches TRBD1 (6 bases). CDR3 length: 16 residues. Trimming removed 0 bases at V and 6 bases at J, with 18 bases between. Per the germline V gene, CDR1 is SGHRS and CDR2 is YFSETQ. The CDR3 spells CASSLDPTRTAHGYTF. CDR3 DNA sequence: TGCGCCAGCAGCTTGGATCCGACCAGGACAGCCCATGGCTACACCTTC. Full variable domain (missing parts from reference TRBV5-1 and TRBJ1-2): KAGVTQTPRYLIKTRGQQVTLSCSPISGHRSVSWYQQTPGQGLQFLFEYFSETQRNKGNFPGRFSGRQFSNSRSEMNVSTLELGDSALYLCASSLDPTRTAHGYTFGSGTRLTVV.

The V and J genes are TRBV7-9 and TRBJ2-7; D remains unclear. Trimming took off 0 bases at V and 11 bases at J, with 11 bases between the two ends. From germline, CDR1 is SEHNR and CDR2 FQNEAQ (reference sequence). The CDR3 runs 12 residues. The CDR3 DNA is TGTGCCAGCAGCTTAGCGAACTCGCCGGAGTACTTC. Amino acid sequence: CASSLANSPEYF.

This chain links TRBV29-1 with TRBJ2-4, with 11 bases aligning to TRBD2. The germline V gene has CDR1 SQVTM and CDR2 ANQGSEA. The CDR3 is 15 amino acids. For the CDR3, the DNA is TGCAATCAGGGGGTACTAGCGGGAGTGTCGGAGGATCAGTACTTC. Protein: CNQGVLAGVSEDQYF.